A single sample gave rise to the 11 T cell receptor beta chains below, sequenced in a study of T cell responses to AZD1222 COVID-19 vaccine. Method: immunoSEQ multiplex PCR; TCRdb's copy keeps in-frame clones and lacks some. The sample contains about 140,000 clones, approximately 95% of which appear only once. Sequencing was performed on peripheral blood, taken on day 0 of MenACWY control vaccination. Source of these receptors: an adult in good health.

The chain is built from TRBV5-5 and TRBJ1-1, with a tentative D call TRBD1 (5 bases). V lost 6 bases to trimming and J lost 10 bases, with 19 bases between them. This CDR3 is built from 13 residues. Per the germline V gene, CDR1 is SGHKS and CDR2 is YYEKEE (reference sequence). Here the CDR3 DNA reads TGTGCCAGCACCCTGTTTCCGGGGGAGAGAGCTTTCTTT. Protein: CASTLFPGERAFF.

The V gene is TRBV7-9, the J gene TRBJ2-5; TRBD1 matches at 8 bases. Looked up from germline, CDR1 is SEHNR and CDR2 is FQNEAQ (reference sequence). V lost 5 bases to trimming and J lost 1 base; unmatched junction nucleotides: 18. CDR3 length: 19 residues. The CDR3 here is CASSARDRKNIHFQETQYF. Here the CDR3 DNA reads TGTGCCAGCAGCGCCCGGGACAGGAAGAACATCCATTTCCAAGAGACCCAGTACTTC.

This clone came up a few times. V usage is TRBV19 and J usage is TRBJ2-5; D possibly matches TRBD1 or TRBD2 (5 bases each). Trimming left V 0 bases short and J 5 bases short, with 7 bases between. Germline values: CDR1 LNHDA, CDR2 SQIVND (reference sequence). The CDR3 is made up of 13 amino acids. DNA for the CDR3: TGTGCCAGTAGTATAGATGGGGGTGAGACCCAGTACTTC. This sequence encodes CASSIDGGETQYF.

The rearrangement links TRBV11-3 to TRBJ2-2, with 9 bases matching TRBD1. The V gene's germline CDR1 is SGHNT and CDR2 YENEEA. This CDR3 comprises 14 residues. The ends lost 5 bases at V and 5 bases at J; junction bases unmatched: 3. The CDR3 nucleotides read TGTGCCAGCAGCCGGGACAGGGAAACCGGGGAGCTGTTTTTT. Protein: CASSRDRETGELFF. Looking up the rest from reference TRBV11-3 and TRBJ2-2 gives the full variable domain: EAGVVQSPRYKIIEKKQPVAFWCNPISGHNTLYWYLQNLGQGPELLIRYENEEAVDDSQLPKDRFSAERLKGVDSTLKIQPAELGDSAVYLCASSRDRETGELFFGEGSRLTVL.

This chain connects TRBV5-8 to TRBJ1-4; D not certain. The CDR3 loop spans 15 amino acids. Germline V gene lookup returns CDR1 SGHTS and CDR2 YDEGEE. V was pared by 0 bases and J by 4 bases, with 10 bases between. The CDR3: CASSLGAAVNEKLFF. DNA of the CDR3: TGTGCCAGCAGCTTGGGGGCCGCAGTTAATGAAAAACTGTTTTTT.

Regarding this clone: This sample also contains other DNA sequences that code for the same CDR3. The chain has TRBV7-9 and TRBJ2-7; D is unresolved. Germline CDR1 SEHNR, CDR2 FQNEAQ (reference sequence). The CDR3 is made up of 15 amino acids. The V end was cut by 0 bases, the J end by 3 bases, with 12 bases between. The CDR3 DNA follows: TGTGCCAGCAGCTTAGCGCCGGGCCAGAGCTACGAGCAGTACTTC. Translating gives CASSLAPGQSYEQYF.

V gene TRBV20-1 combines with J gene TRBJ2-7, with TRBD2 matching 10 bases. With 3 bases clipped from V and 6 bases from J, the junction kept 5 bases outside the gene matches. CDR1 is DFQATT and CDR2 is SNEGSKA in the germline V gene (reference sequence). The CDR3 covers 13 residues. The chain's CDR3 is CSASVAGGGEQYF. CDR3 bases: TGCAGTGCTAGTGTAGCGGGAGGCGGCGAGCAGTACTTC.

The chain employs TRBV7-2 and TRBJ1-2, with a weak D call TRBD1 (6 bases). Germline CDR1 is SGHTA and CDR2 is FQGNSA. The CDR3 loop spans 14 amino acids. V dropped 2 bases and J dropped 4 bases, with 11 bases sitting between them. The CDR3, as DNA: TGTGCCAGCAGCTTAAAGGGGGGCAGCTATGGCTACACCTTC. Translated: CASSLKGGSYGYTF.

CDR3 sequence: CASSLRRARWGGQPQHF. CDR3 coding DNA: TGTGCCAGCAGTCTACGTAGGGCCAGGTGGGGGGGTCAGCCCCAGCATTTT. This sequence joins TRBV28 and TRBJ1-5; tentatively, D is TRBD1 (5 bases). Germline assignment: CDR1 MDHEN and CDR2 SYDVKM. This CDR3 is built from 17 residues. V lost 5 bases and J lost 6, with 23 bases in between. The full variable domain, its missing parts supplied by reference TRBV28 and TRBJ1-5, is DVKVTQSSRYLVKRTGEKVFLECVQDMDHENMFWYRQDPGLGLRLIYFSYDVKMKEKGDIPEGYSVSREKKERFSLILESASTNQTSMYLCASSLRRARWGGQPQHFGDGTRLSIL.

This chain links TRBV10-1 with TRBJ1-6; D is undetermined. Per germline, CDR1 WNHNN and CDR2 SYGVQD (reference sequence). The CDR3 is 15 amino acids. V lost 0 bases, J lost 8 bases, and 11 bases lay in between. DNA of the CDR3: TGCGCCAGCAGTGAGTCCGCAGCTAAATATTCACCCCTCCACTTT. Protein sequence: CASSESAAKYSPLHF.

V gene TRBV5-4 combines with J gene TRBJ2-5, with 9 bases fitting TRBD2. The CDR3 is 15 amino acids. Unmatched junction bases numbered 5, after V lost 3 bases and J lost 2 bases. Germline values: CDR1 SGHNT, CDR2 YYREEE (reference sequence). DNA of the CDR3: TGTGCCAGCAGCTCACGCAGCGGGGGGCAAGAGACCCAGTACTTC. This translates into CASSSRSGGQETQYF.